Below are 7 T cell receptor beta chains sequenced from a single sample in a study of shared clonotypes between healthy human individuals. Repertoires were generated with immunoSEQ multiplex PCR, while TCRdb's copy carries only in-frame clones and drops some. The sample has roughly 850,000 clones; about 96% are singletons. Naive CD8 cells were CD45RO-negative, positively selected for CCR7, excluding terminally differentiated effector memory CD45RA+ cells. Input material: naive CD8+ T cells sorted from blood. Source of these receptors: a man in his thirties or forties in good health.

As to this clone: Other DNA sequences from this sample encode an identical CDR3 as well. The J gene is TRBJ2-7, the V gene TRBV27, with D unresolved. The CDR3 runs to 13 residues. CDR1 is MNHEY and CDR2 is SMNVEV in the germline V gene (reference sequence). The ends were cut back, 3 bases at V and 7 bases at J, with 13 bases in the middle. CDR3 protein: CASSLGVGNEQYF. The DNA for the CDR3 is TGTGCCAGCAGTTTGGGCGTGGGGAATGAGCAGTACTTC.

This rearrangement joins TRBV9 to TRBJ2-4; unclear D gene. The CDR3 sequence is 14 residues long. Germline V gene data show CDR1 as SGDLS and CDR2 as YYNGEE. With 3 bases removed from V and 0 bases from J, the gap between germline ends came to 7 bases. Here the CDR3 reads CASSERIAKNIQYF. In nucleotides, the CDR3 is TGTGCCAGCAGCGAGAGGATAGCCAAAAACATTCAGTACTTC.

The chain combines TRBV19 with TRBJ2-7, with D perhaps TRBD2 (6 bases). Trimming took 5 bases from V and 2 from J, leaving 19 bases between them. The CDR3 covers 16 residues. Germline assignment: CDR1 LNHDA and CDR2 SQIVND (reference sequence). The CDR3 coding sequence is TGTGCCAGTAGTGCTCCGGGGGAGAGGGCGGCCTACGAGCAGTACTTC. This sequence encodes CASSAPGERAAYEQYF. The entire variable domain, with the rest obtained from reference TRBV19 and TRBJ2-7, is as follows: DGGITQSPKYLFRKEGQNVTLSCEQNLNHDAMYWYRQDPGQGLRLIYYSQIVNDFQKGDIAEGYSVSREKKESFPLTVTSAQKNPTAFYLCASSAPGERAAYEQYFGPGTRLTVT.

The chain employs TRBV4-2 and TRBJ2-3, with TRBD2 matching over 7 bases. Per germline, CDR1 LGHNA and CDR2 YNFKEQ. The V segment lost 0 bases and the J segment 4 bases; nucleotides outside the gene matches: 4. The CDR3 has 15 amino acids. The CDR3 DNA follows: TGTGCCAGCAGCCAAGAGGGGGGAGGGCCAGATACGCAGTATTTT. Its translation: CASSQEGGGPDTQYF.

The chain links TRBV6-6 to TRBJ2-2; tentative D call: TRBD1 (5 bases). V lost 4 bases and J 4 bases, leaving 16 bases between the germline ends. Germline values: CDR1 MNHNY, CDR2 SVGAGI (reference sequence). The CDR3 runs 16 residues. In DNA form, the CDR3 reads TGTGCCAGCAGTTCTTCTACTGACAGCCCCACCGGGGAGCTGTTTTTT. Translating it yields CASSSSTDSPTGELFF.

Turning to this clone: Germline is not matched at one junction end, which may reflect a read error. The CDR3 loop reads CAINTGGALDMQYF. DNA of the CDR3: TGTGCCATCAATACAGGGGGCGCGTTGGATATGCAGTATTTT. The genes are TRBV10-3 and TRBJ2-3, with 9 bases identical to TRBD1. This CDR3 comprises 14 residues. Germline assignment: CDR1 ENHRY and CDR2 SYGVKD.

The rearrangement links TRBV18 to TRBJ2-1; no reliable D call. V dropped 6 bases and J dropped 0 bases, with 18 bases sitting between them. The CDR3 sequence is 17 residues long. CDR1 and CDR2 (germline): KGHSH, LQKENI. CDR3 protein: CASSPALGGSSYNEQFF. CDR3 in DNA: TGTGCCAGCTCCCCCGCCCTTGGCGGAAGCTCCTACAATGAGCAGTTCTTC.